This note documents a single T cell receptor beta chain sequence. At one end the junction does not follow the germline gene, possibly because of a read error. This sample is part of a study of post-analysis software for immune sequencing data. Tagging with unique molecular identifiers was a feature of the TCR beta cDNA libraries. TCRdb ran MiXCR on the PCR reads and lists one entry per CDR3 protein. Of about 570,000 distinct CDR3 sequences detected, around a third appear once; the ten largest clones hold around 6%. The receptor's source is a girl aged 2-17 years with multiple sclerosis. Sequencing used blood.

The CDR3 sequence is CVSNQPPGGQYEQYF. In DNA, the CDR3 is TGTGTCAGCAACCAACCCCCCGGGGGGCAGTACGAGCAGTACTTC. V is TRBV6-6 and J is TRBJ2-7; the D gene is possibly TRBD2 (7 bases). Germline lookup yields CDR1 MNHNY and CDR2 SVGAGI (reference sequence). The CDR3 consists of 15 residues.